The rows below give T cell receptor beta chains drawn from one sample of a study of cytomegalovirus exposure and HLA in healthy donors. Method: immunoSEQ multiplex PCR; TCRdb's copy keeps in-frame clones and lacks some. The sample holds 150,000 to 200,000 clones, around 79% seen once. The sequenced material came from PBMCs. The receptors were sampled from a man aged 45-65 years in good health and CMV-seropositive. The CDR3 runs from the conserved cysteine through the conserved F or W. The D gene is left open where the match is weak. Rows may omit the clone size; those that give it use once, few, many or a size class.

V gene: TRBV19
J gene: TRBJ2-1
D gene: TRBD1
clone size: .
CDR3 protein: CASSQSITGDHYNEQFF
CDR3 DNA: TGTGCCAGTAGTCAATCAATCACAGGGGATCACTACAATGAGCAGTTCTTC

V gene: TRBV18
J gene: TRBJ1-1
D gene: .
clone size: .
CDR3 protein: CASSSSMNTEAFF
CDR3 DNA: TGTGCCAGCTCATCTAGCATGAACACTGAAGCTTTCTTT

V gene: TRBV19
J gene: TRBJ1-1
D gene: TRBD1
clone size: few
CDR3 protein: CASIDFGGGTNTEAFF
CDR3 DNA: TGTGCCAGTATCGATTTCGGAGGGGGCACGAACACTGAAGCTTTCTTT

V gene: TRBV30
J gene: TRBJ2-2
D gene: TRBD2
clone size: .
CDR3 protein: CAWSVLAGDTGELFF
CDR3 DNA: TGTGCCTGGAGTGTACTAGCGGGGGACACCGGGGAGCTGTTTTTT

V gene: TRBV30
J gene: TRBJ1-3
D gene: .
clone size: .
CDR3 protein: CAWSEGEIAGNTIYF
CDR3 DNA: TGTGCCTGGAGCGAGGGGGAGATCGCTGGAAACACCATATATTTT

V gene: TRBV4-3
J gene: TRBJ2-3
D gene: TRBD2
clone size: .
CDR3 protein: CASSQELAGEVRGTDTQYF
CDR3 DNA: TGCGCCAGCAGCCAAGAACTAGCGGGGGAGGTTCGGGGCACAGATACGCAGTATTTT

V gene: TRBV5-6
J gene: TRBJ2-5
D gene: .
clone size: .
CDR3 protein: CASSLLGAQETQYF
CDR3 DNA: TGTGCCAGCAGCTTGCTGGGGGCACAAGAGACCCAGTACTTC

V gene: TRBV6-6
J gene: TRBJ1-2
D gene: .
clone size: .
CDR3 protein: CASSTDLKNYGYTF
CDR3 DNA: TGTGCCAGCAGTACAGACCTGAAAAACTATGGCTACACCTTC

V gene: TRBV9
J gene: TRBJ2-3
D gene: .
clone size: few
CDR3 protein: CASSVAGHPTDTQYF
CDR3 DNA: TGTGCCAGCAGCGTAGCAGGACACCCCACAGATACGCAGTATTTT

V gene: TRBV4-3
J gene: TRBJ1-1
D gene: .
clone size: few
CDR3 protein: CASSQEAGGSGTAFF
CDR3 DNA: TGCGCCAGCAGCCAAGAAGCGGGGGGTAGTGGGACCGCTTTCTTT

V gene: TRBV7-9
J gene: TRBJ1-4
D gene: .
clone size: .
CDR3 protein: CASSLTTATNEKLFF
CDR3 DNA: TGTGCCAGCAGCTTAACAACAGCAACTAATGAAAAACTGTTTTTT

V gene: TRBV27
J gene: TRBJ2-7
D gene: TRBD1
clone size: .
CDR3 protein: CASSLGTGGQYEQYF
CDR3 DNA: TGTGCCAGCAGTTTAGGAACAGGGGGGCAGTACGAGCAGTACTTC

V gene: TRBV28
J gene: TRBJ1-2
D gene: TRBD1
clone size: .
CDR3 protein: CASSFSSGTGIGYTF
CDR3 DNA: TGTGCCAGCAGTTTTTCGTCCGGGACAGGGATCGGCTACACCTTC

V gene: TRBV5-1
J gene: TRBJ1-5
D gene: .
clone size: .
CDR3 protein: CASSLAEGQPQHF
CDR3 DNA: TGCGCCAGCAGCTTGGCGGAGGGGCAGCCCCAGCATTTT

V gene: TRBV6-1
J gene: TRBJ1-1
D gene: TRBD1
clone size: .
CDR3 protein: CASSESGTGYPEAFF
CDR3 DNA: TGTGCCAGCAGTGAATCCGGGACAGGGTACCCTGAAGCTTTCTTT

V gene: TRBV10-2
J gene: TRBJ2-2
D gene: .
clone size: .
CDR3 protein: CASRGGQYTGELFF
CDR3 DNA: TGCGCCAGCAGGGGGGGGCAGTACACCGGGGAGCTGTTTTTT

V gene: TRBV7-2
J gene: TRBJ2-1
D gene: TRBD1
clone size: once
CDR3 protein: CASSLVGTGRGGEQFF
CDR3 DNA: TGTGCCAGCAGCTTAGTGGGGACAGGGAGAGGAGGTGAGCAGTTCTTC

V gene: TRBV28
J gene: TRBJ2-7
D gene: TRBD1
clone size: few
CDR3 protein: CASSFGQGAGEQYF
CDR3 DNA: TGTGCCAGCAGTTTCGGTCAGGGGGCTGGTGAGCAGTACTTC

V gene: TRBV18
J gene: TRBJ2-5
D gene: .
clone size: .
CDR3 protein: CASSHRPADSSGQETQYF
CDR3 DNA: TGTGCCAGCTCACATCGCCCCGCCGACAGTTCGGGCCAAGAGACCCAGTACTTC

V gene: TRBV5-8
J gene: TRBJ1-6
D gene: .
clone size: few
CDR3 protein: CASSLGEVNSPLHF
CDR3 DNA: TGTGCCAGCAGCTTGGGGGAGGTTAATTCACCCCTCCACTTT

V gene: TRBV4-1
J gene: TRBJ2-7
D gene: TRBD1
clone size: .
CDR3 protein: CASSHPGQGPYEQYF
CDR3 DNA: TGCGCCAGCAGCCATCCGGGACAGGGGCCTTACGAGCAGTACTTC

V gene: TRBV25-1
J gene: TRBJ1-1
D gene: .
clone size: few
CDR3 protein: CASSDYLNTEAFF
CDR3 DNA: TGTGCCAGCAGTGACTATCTGAACACTGAAGCTTTCTTT

V gene: TRBV4-1
J gene: TRBJ1-5
D gene: .
clone size: .
CDR3 protein: CASSQDLQEPQHF
CDR3 DNA: TGCGCCAGCAGCCAAGACCTTCAGGAGCCCCAGCATTTT

V gene: TRBV7-9
J gene: TRBJ2-3
D gene: TRBD2
clone size: once
CDR3 protein: CASSARDYLGSHTQYF
CDR3 DNA: TGTGCCAGCAGCGCAAGGGACTACCTCGGTTCACATACGCAGTATTTT

V gene: TRBV15
J gene: TRBJ2-7
D gene: TRBD1
clone size: .
CDR3 protein: CATSGSGTGGTWEQYF
CDR3 DNA: TGTGCCACCAGCGGTTCTGGGACAGGGGGAACGTGGGAGCAGTACTTC

V gene: TRBV4-2
J gene: TRBJ2-1
D gene: TRBD2
clone size: .
CDR3 protein: CASSPLSLAGAGSEQFF
CDR3 DNA: TGTGCCAGCAGCCCCCTGTCCCTAGCGGGGGCCGGGAGTGAGCAGTTCTTC

V gene: TRBV6-6
J gene: TRBJ2-1
D gene: .
clone size: .
CDR3 protein: CASSFDYSPVGEQFF
CDR3 DNA: TGTGCCAGCAGTTTCGACTATTCACCGGTTGGTGAGCAGTTCTTC

V gene: TRBV11-3
J gene: TRBJ2-5
D gene: TRBD2
clone size: .
CDR3 protein: CASSSWSEREGEETQYF
CDR3 DNA: TGTGCCAGCAGCTCCTGGTCGGAGCGGGAGGGGGAAGAGACCCAGTACTTC

V gene: TRBV30
J gene: TRBJ1-6
D gene: TRBD1
clone size: .
CDR3 protein: CAWDGGRTGYSPLHF
CDR3 DNA: TGTGCCTGGGACGGCGGTAGGACAGGGTATTCACCCCTCCACTTT

V gene: TRBV6-1
J gene: TRBJ1-6
D gene: TRBD1
clone size: .
CDR3 protein: CASSSWTGGNSPLHF
CDR3 DNA: TGTGCCAGCAGTTCTTGGACAGGGGGGAATTCACCCCTCCACTTT

V gene: TRBV4-3
J gene: TRBJ2-7
D gene: TRBD1
clone size: .
CDR3 protein: CASSQASGQSYEQYF
CDR3 DNA: TGCGCCAGCAGCCAAGCATCGGGACAGAGTTACGAGCAGTACTTC

V gene: TRBV7-9
J gene: TRBJ1-1
D gene: TRBD1
clone size: .
CDR3 protein: CASSFTGGNTEAFF
CDR3 DNA: TGTGCCAGCAGCTTTACAGGGGGGAACACTGAAGCTTTCTTT

V gene: TRBV6-1
J gene: TRBJ1-2
D gene: .
clone size: .
CDR3 protein: CASTSRNGYTF
CDR3 DNA: TGTGCCAGCACCTCTAGAAATGGCTACACCTTC

V gene: TRBV5-1
J gene: TRBJ2-2
D gene: .
clone size: .
CDR3 protein: CASSLSGGHNTGELFF
CDR3 DNA: TGCGCCAGCAGCTTGTCTGGGGGCCACAACACCGGGGAGCTGTTTTTT

V gene: TRBV5-1
J gene: TRBJ1-1
D gene: .
clone size: .
CDR3 protein: CASSLASGPNEEAFF
CDR3 DNA: TGCGCCAGCAGCTTGGCTTCAGGGCCGAACGAGGAAGCTTTCTTT